A single sample gave rise to the 9 T cell receptor beta chains below, sequenced in a study of T-cell memory formation after mild COVID-19 (dated by TCRdb to the early 2020s). The library was prepared using 5' RACE. Sequenced on an Illumina NovaSeq 6000. TCRdb passed the public sequencing reads through fastp at Q25 and MiXCR, retaining productive beta sequences. Entries that share a CDR3 protein sequence are merged under the most common genes and DNA. The sample table lists 240,000 or so distinct CDR3 sequences, approximately 9% of them with a count of one. The top ten clones comprise 20% to 25% of the sample. Source material: PBMCs or a T cell subset sorted from them (not recorded which). These TCRs come from a man between 18 and 29 years old who had mild COVID-19 (a few samples of this study predate the infection). The sample titles of this study are shuffled in the database, so cell type and time point are left out; the donor was told from shared clones.

This clonotype has a handful of counts. The chain is built from TRBV7-6 and TRBJ2-5, with 8 positions matching TRBD1. After removal of 3 bases from V and 3 bases from J, the junction contained 3 bases not matched to a gene. This CDR3 is 14 amino acids long. The V gene's germline CDR1 is SGHVS and CDR2 FNYEAQ. The CDR3 spells CASSFQGAKETQYF. The CDR3 DNA is TGTGCCAGCAGCTTCCAGGGGGCAAAAGAGACCCAGTACTTC.

This clonotype occurred a few times. The genes are TRBV4-2 and TRBJ2-1, with D perhaps TRBD2 (6 bases). CDR1 and CDR2 from the germline V gene are LGHNA and YNFKEQ. This CDR3 spans 14 amino acids. V lost 4 bases and J 7 bases, leaving 14 bases between the germline ends. The CDR3 DNA reads TGTGCCAGCAGCCGGATAGCGGAGCTTAATGAGCAGTTCTTC. This gives the protein CASSRIAELNEQFF.

In regard to this clonotype: A much larger clone sits a single nucleotide away, making a read error possible. V gene TRBV2 combines with J gene TRBJ2-3; TRBD2 agrees at 10 bases. The CDR3 has 15 residues. Per the germline V gene, CDR1 is SNHLY and CDR2 is FYNNEI. V gave up 8 bases and J gave up 2 bases; unmatched junction bases: 7. CDR3 bases: TGTGCCAGCTTTACTAGCGGGGCCACCACAGATACGCAGTATTTT. Translated: CASFTSGATTDTQYF.

V and J are TRBV4-3 and TRBJ2-5; D possibly corresponds to TRBD1 (6 bases). Trimming removed 1 base at V and 2 bases at J, with 11 bases between. This CDR3 spans 15 amino acids. The germline V gene has CDR1 LGHNA and CDR2 YSLEER. The CDR3 here is CASSQGTAHQETQYF. The CDR3, as DNA: TGCGCCAGCAGCCAAGGGACAGCTCATCAAGAGACCCAGTACTTC.

This chain uses TRBV24-1 with TRBJ2-2; weak D call: TRBD1 (6 bases). V shed 1 base and J shed 5 bases, with 13 bases lying between them. Germline V lookup: CDR1 KGHDR, CDR2 SFDVKD. CDR3 length: 16 residues. The DNA for the CDR3 is TGTGCCACCAGTGATTTCTCCAGGGGTAGGACCGGGGAGCTGTTTTTT. Residues: CATSDFSRGRTGELFF.

The CDR3 region has the DNA TGTGCCAGCAGGGACACTGACTCTGGAAACACCATATATTTT. This gives the protein CASRDTDSGNTIYF. V gene TRBV12-3 or TRBV12-4 combines with J gene TRBJ1-3, with D tentatively TRBD1 (5 bases). The V end was cut by 6 bases, the J end by 0 bases, with 9 bases between. The CDR3 runs 14 residues.

This clonotype was seen ten or more times. This chain links TRBV6-2 or TRBV6-3 with TRBJ1-5; no definite D call. Trimming stripped 4 bases from V and 6 bases from J, with 10 bases between. Germline V gives CDR1 MNHEY, CDR2 SVGEGT. CDR3 size: 13 residues. This chain's CDR3 is CASSLTGLQPQHF. The CDR3 DNA reads as TGTGCCAGCAGTTTGACCGGGCTTCAGCCCCAGCATTTT.

This clonotype was counted ten times or more. This chain uses TRBV2 with TRBJ2-3; 10 bases are shared with TRBD1. CDR1 SNHLY and CDR2 FYNNEI come from the germline V gene. There are 15 residues in the CDR3. V lost 6 bases, J lost 6 bases, and 9 bases stayed unmatched. In DNA, the CDR3 is TGTGCCAGCAGGGGGGACAGGGGATCCGGGGATACGCAGTATTTT. Its translation is CASRGDRGSGDTQYF.

The gene calls are TRBV14 and TRBJ1-2, with D perhaps TRBD1 (5 bases). The V end lost 3 bases, the J end lost 4 bases, and 15 bases lay between the germline ends. Germline CDR1 SGHDN, CDR2 FVKESK. This CDR3 region has 15 residues. DNA of the CDR3: TGTGCCAGCAGCCATCCCGGGACTCCAATCTATGGCTACACCTTC. Translated: CASSHPGTPIYGYTF. Complete variable domain (other parts from reference TRBV14 and TRBJ1-2): EAGVTQFPSHSVIEKGQTVTLRCDPISGHDNLYWYRRVMGKEIKFLLHFVKESKQDESGMPNNRFLAERTGGTYSTLKVQPAELEDSGVYFCASSHPGTPIYGYTFGSGTRLTVV.